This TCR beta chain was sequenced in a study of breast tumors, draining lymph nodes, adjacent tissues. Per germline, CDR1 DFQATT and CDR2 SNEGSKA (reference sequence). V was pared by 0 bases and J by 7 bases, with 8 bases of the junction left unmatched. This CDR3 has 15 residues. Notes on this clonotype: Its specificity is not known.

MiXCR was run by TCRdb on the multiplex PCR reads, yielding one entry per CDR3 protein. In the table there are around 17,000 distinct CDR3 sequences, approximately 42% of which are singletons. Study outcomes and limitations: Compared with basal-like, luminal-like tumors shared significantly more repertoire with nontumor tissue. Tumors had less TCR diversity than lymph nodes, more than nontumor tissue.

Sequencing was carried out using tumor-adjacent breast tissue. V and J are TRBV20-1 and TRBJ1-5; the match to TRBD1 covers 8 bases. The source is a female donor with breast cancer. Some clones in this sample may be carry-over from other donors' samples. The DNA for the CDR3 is TGCAGTGCTAGAGACTCGGGACAGGAGACCCAGCCCCAGCATTTT. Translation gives CSARDSGQETQPQHF.